This TCR beta chain emerged from a study of cytomegalovirus exposure and HLA in healthy donors. Study-level background: Some 80 million unique TCR sequences came from HLA-typed donors in an early release. Study-wide results and caveats: CMV serostatus was the sole immune exposure information available. According to the study, roughly 160 TCR beta chains were cytomegalovirus-associated. When analyzed later, a missense DCLRE1C variant was found to be linked to TCR beta V- and J-gene trimming.

In this sample, this clone turned up a few times. Its antigen is unidentified. Amplification used 60 Vbeta primers and 13 Jbeta primers. TCRdb's table, derived via immunoSEQ multiplex PCR, lists solely in-frame clones and lacks some. The sample yields approximately 140,000 clones, around three quarters seen once. CDR1 is MNHNS and CDR2 is SASEGT in the germline V gene. CDR3 size: 15 residues. The V end was cut by 0 bases, the J end by 0 bases, with 6 bases between. This receptor was obtained from a woman between 55 and 75 years old in good health and CMV-seropositive. Sequencing was carried out using PBMCs. The chain joins TRBV6-1 to TRBJ1-5; D gene unclear. CDR3 protein: CASSEARASNQPQHF. DNA for the CDR3: TGTGCCAGCAGTGAAGCGAGGGCTAGCAATCAGCCCCAGCATTTT.